Listed here are 23 T cell receptor beta chains from one sample, sequenced in a study of T-cell memory formation after mild COVID-19. TCRdb analysed the 5' RACE reads with MiXCR anew, one entry per CDR3 protein. The sample shows nearly 250,000 distinct CDR3 sequences, about 16% of them seen only once. The sequencing input was PBMCs or a T cell subset sorted from them (not recorded which). The receptor set was obtained from an adult woman who had mild COVID-19 (a few samples of this study predate the infection). Cell type and time point are not known.

The chain recombines TRBV10-3 with TRBJ1-5; D is unresolved. CDR1 is ENHRY, CDR2 SYGVKD, per germline. V was pared by 11 bases and J by 3 bases, with 14 bases between. The CDR3 is made up of 13 amino acids. The CDR3 reads CAVGGANNQPQHF. CDR3 DNA: TGTGCCGTAGGAGGCGCGAACAATCAGCCCCAGCATTTT.

The chain has TRBV6-4 and TRBJ2-3, with D perhaps matching TRBD2 (6 bases). Germline V gene data show CDR1 as MRHNA and CDR2 as SNTAGT. Trimming removed 11 bases from V and 2 bases from J, with 17 bases in between. The CDR3 totals 14 residues. CDR3 loop: CAASGRGVTDTQYF. CDR3 in DNA: TGTGCCGCAAGCGGGCGGGGCGTCACAGATACGCAGTATTTT.

The rearrangement uses TRBV24-1 and TRBJ2-5; D is tentatively TRBD1 or TRBD2 (5 bases each). The CDR3 contains 15 residues. The germline V gene encodes CDR1 KGHDR and CDR2 SFDVKD. V gave up 4 bases and J gave up 1 base, with 12 bases separating them. The CDR3 here is CATSDQGRSQETQYF. The CDR3 coding sequence is TGTGCCACCAGTGACCAGGGACGGAGCCAAGAGACCCAGTACTTC.

The chain recombines TRBV10-3 with TRBJ2-1; TRBD1 is a possible D gene (5 bases). Trimming removed 6 bases from V and 5 bases from J, with 8 bases in between. Germline values: CDR1 ENHRY, CDR2 SYGVKD. The CDR3 sequence is 12 residues long. In DNA, the CDR3 is TGTGCCATCAGGGGGCAGAACAATGAGCAGTTCTTC. Its translation: CAIRGQNNEQFF.

This clonotype appeared a few times. The rearrangement uses TRBV6-6 and TRBJ1-4, with TRBD1 matching over 8 bases. Germline CDR1 MNHNY, CDR2 SVGAGI (reference sequence). The junction had 3 bases not matched to a gene; V was cut back by 0 bases and J by 6 bases. This CDR3 is 15 amino acids long. The CDR3 region has the DNA TGTGCCAGCAGTTACTCGAGGACAGGGTATGAAAAACTGTTTTTT. This codes for CASSYSRTGYEKLFF.

This clonotype was seen just once. CDR3 nucleotide sequence: TGTGCCAGCAGTTCATCCGGGACACCCATAGGGGAGCAGTACTTC. Encoded protein: CASSSSGTPIGEQYF. This chain links TRBV6-5 with TRBJ2-7; tentatively, D is TRBD1 (6 bases). The CDR3 extends over 15 amino acids. CDR1 is MNHEY and CDR2 is SVGAGI in the germline V gene. With 4 bases removed from V and 7 bases from J, the gap between germline ends came to 20 bases.

In this sample, this clonotype turned up many times. The chain employs TRBV20-1 and TRBJ1-1; the D is unclear. The CDR3 is 16 amino acids. The germline CDR1 and CDR2 sequences are DFQATT and SNEGSKA (reference sequence). V gave up 1 base and J gave up 0 bases, with 15 bases separating them. CDR3 in DNA: TGCAGTGCTAGAGGCCGTAAAGGAATGATGAACACTGAAGCTTTCTTT. Translating gives CSARGRKGMMNTEAFF.

V is TRBV27 and J is TRBJ2-1; 9 bases are shared with TRBD1. CDR3 length equals 14 residues. V shed 6 bases and J 3 bases; nucleotides not matched to a gene: 3. CDR1 and CDR2 from the germline V gene are MNHEY and SMNVEV (reference sequence). CDR3 sequence reads: CASRDRGYYNEQFF. Here the CDR3 DNA reads TGTGCCAGCAGGGACAGGGGCTACTACAATGAGCAGTTCTTC.

This clonotype appeared a few times. The genes are TRBV7-9 and TRBJ2-1, with D possibly TRBD2 on 6 matching bases. Germline lookup yields CDR1 SEHNR and CDR2 FQNEAQ (reference sequence). V was cut by 5 bases and J by 8 bases, with 19 bases left in between. The CDR3 length is 15 residues. The CDR3 loop reads CASSPGPNWGDEQFF. In DNA form, the CDR3 reads TGTGCCAGCAGCCCTGGGCCCAACTGGGGGGATGAGCAGTTCTTC.

This chain uses TRBV11-2 with TRBJ2-5; TRBD2 aligns across 7 bases. CDR1 is SGHAT, CDR2 FQNNGV, per germline. V gave up 1 base and J gave up 7 bases; unmatched junction bases: 9. The CDR3 totals 15 residues. CDR3 coding DNA: TGTGCCAGCAGCTTAGTAAGAGCTAGCGGTGGGACCCAGTACTTC. This encodes CASSLVRASGGTQYF.

J is TRBJ2-6 and V is TRBV12-3 or TRBV12-4, with 8 nucleotides matching TRBD2. CDR3 length: 15 amino acids. Trimming at V came to 5 bases and at J to 3 bases, leaving 3 bases not matched to a gene. CDR3 protein: CASSRGGGGANVLTF. The CDR3 region has the DNA TGTGCCAGCAGTCGGGGGGGTGGTGGGGCCAACGTCCTGACTTTC.

The DNA of the CDR3 is TGCAGTGCCGGTCGTTTGAGAGGCAACACTGAAGCTTTCTTT. The encoded protein is CSAGRLRGNTEAFF. This chain joins TRBV20-1 and TRBJ1-1; D gene uncertain. This CDR3 is 14 amino acids long. In germline, CDR1 is DFQATT, CDR2 SNEGSKA (reference sequence). Trimming cost V 6 bases and J 2 bases, with 16 bases left between them.

This clonotype was counted only a few times. This sequence joins TRBV6-1 and TRBJ2-3; D unresolved. The CDR3 runs 11 residues. Germline assignment: CDR1 MNHNS and CDR2 SASEGT. The V end was cut by 6 bases, the J end by 4 bases, with 5 bases between. CDR3 amino acids: CASSTSDTQYF. The CDR3 bases are TGTGCCAGCAGCACGTCAGATACGCAGTATTTT.

This clonotype was seen a few times. J is TRBJ1-4 and V is TRBV6-5; D gene ambiguous. Trimming took off 2 bases at V and 0 bases at J, with 7 bases between the two ends. Per germline, CDR1 MNHEY and CDR2 SVGAGI. The CDR3 runs 15 residues. In nucleotides, the CDR3 is TGTGCCAGCAGTTACCGAGGAGCAACTAATGAAAAACTGTTTTTT. Protein: CASSYRGATNEKLFF.

The chain combines TRBV7-7 with TRBJ2-1; perhaps TRBD1 as D (5 bases). This CDR3 region has 13 residues. Trimming removed 1 base at V and 9 bases at J, with 10 bases between. The germline V gene has CDR1 SSHAT and CDR2 FNYEAQ (reference sequence). The CDR3 reads CASSLVGQGEQFF. The DNA of the CDR3 is TGTGCCAGCAGCTTAGTTGGGCAGGGTGAGCAGTTCTTC.

The V gene is TRBV7-8, the J gene TRBJ2-1, with a tentative D call TRBD1 (6 bases). Per the germline V gene, CDR1 is SGHVS and CDR2 is FQNEAQ. Trimming pared 11 bases from V and 5 bases from J, leaving 22 bases between. The CDR3 contains 15 residues. This chain's CDR3 is CAVNQGPSYDNEQFF. CDR3 DNA: TGTGCCGTCAATCAGGGGCCCTCTTACGACAATGAGCAGTTCTTC.

The V call is TRBV6-1, the J call TRBJ1-2; TRBD1 matches at 12 bases. J lost 3 bases, V lost 4 bases, and 6 bases had no gene match. The CDR3 covers 16 residues. CDR1 and CDR2 (germline): MNHNS, SASEGT. CDR3 nucleotides: TGTGCCAGCAGTGTCGCCGGGACAGGGGGCTACTATGGCTACACCTTC. Translation: CASSVAGTGGYYGYTF.

This clonotype was seen a few times. V usage is TRBV6-5 and J usage is TRBJ1-1, with 9 bases matching TRBD1. The CDR3 is 13 residues long. J lost 7 bases, V lost 5 bases, and 5 bases had no gene match. From germline, CDR1 is MNHEY and CDR2 SVGAGI. The CDR3 DNA sequence: TGTGCCAGCAGTAAGCTGGACAGGGGTGAAGCTTTCTTT. It codes for CASSKLDRGEAFF.

A few counts support this clonotype. V usage is TRBV12-3 or TRBV12-4 and J usage is TRBJ2-1; 10 bases map to TRBD2. CDR3 length: 16 residues. V trimming: 6 bases; J trimming: 2 bases; junction bases outside the gene matches: 7. The CDR3 coding sequence is TGTGCCAGCAGCTCCCTAGCGGGAGATACCTACAATGAGCAGTTCTTC. It specifies CASSSLAGDTYNEQFF.

The chain has TRBV5-1 and TRBJ2-2; tentatively, D is TRBD2 (6 bases). V gave up 0 bases and J gave up 5 bases, with 17 bases separating them. There are 17 residues in the CDR3. Per germline, CDR1 SGHRS and CDR2 YFSETQ. The CDR3 loop is CASSLGGTSRLTGELFF. The CDR3, as DNA: TGCGCCAGCAGCTTGGGAGGGACTTCGCGCCTTACCGGGGAGCTGTTTTTT. Full variable domain (missing parts from reference TRBV5-1 and TRBJ2-2): KAGVTQTPRYLIKTRGQQVTLSCSPISGHRSVSWYQQTPGQGLQFLFEYFSETQRNKGNFPGRFSGRQFSNSRSEMNVSTLELGDSALYLCASSLGGTSRLTGELFFGEGSRLTVL.

In its sample, this clonotype was seen many times. V and J are TRBV7-9 and TRBJ2-7; D not resolved. This CDR3 contains 12 residues. V was clipped by 5 bases and J by 3 bases, with 8 bases between them. The germline gives CDR1 SEHNR, CDR2 FQNEAQ (reference sequence). The CDR3 loop is CASSLVVYEQYF. The CDR3 coding sequence is TGTGCCAGCAGCCTAGTCGTCTACGAGCAGTACTTC.

This clonotype was detected only a few times. CDR3 sequence: CASSLMGQGFSTDTQYF. In DNA form, the CDR3 reads TGTGCCAGCAGCTTAATGGGACAGGGATTTAGCACAGATACGCAGTATTTT. The chain carries TRBV7-9 and TRBJ2-3; TRBD1 matches at 9 bases. CDR1 and CDR2 (germline): SEHNR, FQNEAQ (reference sequence). J was trimmed by 0 bases and V by 2 bases; bases with no gene match: 6. The CDR3 runs 17 residues.

This clonotype was picked up many times. The V and J genes are TRBV20-1 and TRBJ2-3, with TRBD1 identical over 7 bases. With 5 bases clipped from V and 3 bases from J, the junction kept 11 bases outside the gene matches. This CDR3 contains 15 residues. CDR1 is DFQATT and CDR2 is SNEGSKA in the germline V gene (reference sequence). The CDR3 DNA reads as TGCAGTGCTCCGATGACAGGGTATGGGACAGATACGCAGTATTTT. Translating gives CSAPMTGYGTDTQYF.